The 24 T cell receptor beta chains presented below share a single source sample, sequenced in a study of CD8 T cells in ankylosing spondylitis. One entry per CDR3 protein, called by TCRdb with MiXCR from the 5' RACE reads. This table has 150,000 to 200,000 distinct CDR3 sequences, about 20% appearing once. Specimen: blood, either unsorted or a sorted T cell fraction (not recorded which). These receptors were taken from a male donor under 30 with ankylosing spondylitis or in good health (not recorded which).

This clonotype came up many times. The genes are TRBV7-9 and TRBJ2-2, with D possibly TRBD1 on 5 matching bases. CDR3 length: 15 amino acids. Germline values: CDR1 SEHNR, CDR2 FQNEAQ (reference sequence). V lost 1 base and J 4 bases, leaving 10 bases between the germline ends. CDR3 amino acids: CASSLGGASTGELFF. CDR3 sequence (DNA): TGTGCCAGCAGCTTAGGGGGCGCCAGCACCGGGGAGCTGTTTTTT.

This clonotype has ten or more counts. The chain carries TRBV7-2 and TRBJ2-3; no definite D call. The germline V gene has CDR1 SGHTA and CDR2 FQGNSA. V lost 6 bases to trimming and J lost 7 bases, with 8 bases between them. The CDR3 runs to 11 residues. The CDR3 loop is CASRIRYTQYF. The CDR3 DNA reads as TGTGCCAGCAGGATTCGTTATACGCAGTATTTT.

In its sample, this clonotype was seen many times. The J gene is TRBJ2-1, the V gene TRBV5-1; 10 bases match TRBD2. With V trimmed by 8 bases and J by 8 bases, 7 bases remained unmatched. This CDR3 region has 13 residues. Germline values: CDR1 SGHRS, CDR2 YFSETQ. This CDR3 is CASALAGDDEQFF. For the CDR3, the DNA is TGCGCCAGTGCCCTAGCGGGAGACGATGAGCAGTTCTTC.

This clonotype was counted at least ten times. This chain uses TRBV7-9 with TRBJ2-1; 7 bases are a match to TRBD2. V shed 7 bases and J 0 bases; nucleotides not matched to a gene: 9. This CDR3 has 16 amino acids. CDR1 SEHNR and CDR2 FQNEAQ come from the germline V gene (reference sequence). The chain's CDR3 is CASTPPRGSSYNEQFF. The CDR3 DNA reads TGTGCCAGCACCCCCCCGCGGGGGAGCTCCTACAATGAGCAGTTCTTC.

This clonotype was counted many times. V is TRBV7-9 and J is TRBJ2-7, with D hard to call. Germline assignment: CDR1 SEHNR and CDR2 FQNEAQ (reference sequence). V was pared by 5 bases and J by 0 bases, with 8 bases between. CDR3 length equals 13 residues. CDR3 loop: CASSIGPSYEQYF. DNA for the CDR3: TGTGCCAGCAGCATCGGGCCCTCCTACGAGCAGTACTTC.

V gene TRBV11-2 combines with J gene TRBJ2-7; 11 bases align to TRBD1. Germline V CDR1 and CDR2: SGHAT, FQNNGV. The V and J ends lost 3 bases and 5 bases, in that order; junction bases with no gene match: 3. The CDR3 spans 14 residues. CDR3 coding DNA: TGTGCCAGCAGCTTCGGGACAGGGGGGCACGAGCAGTACGTC. Translation: CASSFGTGGHEQYV.

This clonotype was detected many times. The V and J genes are TRBV12-3 or TRBV12-4 and TRBJ2-2; TRBD1 aligns across 8 bases. V gave up 0 bases and J gave up 3 bases; unmatched junction bases: 6. This CDR3 has 17 amino acids. CDR3 in amino acids: CASSLAGRGHDTGELFF. The CDR3 bases are TGTGCCAGCAGTTTAGCGGGCAGGGGGCACGACACCGGGGAGCTGTTTTTT.

A few counts support this clonotype. The chain combines TRBV28 with TRBJ2-5; 8 bases agree with TRBD1. J lost 5 bases, V lost 3 bases, and 11 bases had no gene match. The V gene's germline CDR1 is MDHEN and CDR2 SYDVKM. The CDR3 totals 16 residues. This chain's CDR3 is CASSFSFLDREETQYF. CDR3 nucleotide sequence: TGTGCCAGCAGTTTCTCGTTCCTGGACAGGGAGGAGACCCAGTACTTC.

The sample holds many counts of this clonotype. This chain connects TRBV29-1 to TRBJ1-2, with D hard to call. The CDR3 runs to 14 residues. V lost 2 bases, J lost 2 bases, and 12 bases lay in between. The V gene's germline CDR1 is SQVTM and CDR2 ANQGSEA. The CDR3: CSVEQMEVNYGYTF. CDR3 sequence (DNA): TGCAGCGTTGAACAAATGGAGGTGAACTATGGCTACACCTTC.

This clonotype was detected many times. The rearrangement joins TRBV10-3 to TRBJ2-3; possibly TRBD1 for D (6 bases). The germline V and J ends were trimmed by 10 bases and 4 bases, with 18 bases remaining between them. Germline V lookup: CDR1 ENHRY, CDR2 SYGVKD. The CDR3 sequence is 14 residues long. The CDR3, as DNA: TGTGCCACCGATCAACAGGGATCGGCAGATACGCAGTATTTT. This gives the protein CATDQQGSADTQYF.

This clonotype was seen at least ten times. V is TRBV12-3 or TRBV12-4 and J is TRBJ2-7; D unresolved. Trimming left V 3 bases short and J 2 bases short, with 8 bases between. The CDR3 totals 13 residues. The DNA of the CDR3 is TGTGCCAGCAGTTTTGCGGAACCCTACGAGCAGTACTTC. It translates to CASSFAEPYEQYF.

This clonotype has ten or more counts. The genes are TRBV20-1 and TRBJ2-7; D is ambiguous. The germline CDR1 and CDR2 sequences are DFQATT and SNEGSKA (reference sequence). CDR3 length: 13 residues. Trimming pared 6 bases from V and 5 bases from J, leaving 17 bases between. The chain's CDR3 is CSASPSPGDEQYF. Written as DNA, the CDR3 is TGCAGTGCGTCCCCTTCGCCGGGTGACGAGCAGTACTTC.

This clonotype was detected many times. The rearrangement uses TRBV7-9 and TRBJ2-5; a possible D gene is TRBD1 (6 bases). The CDR3 loop spans 14 amino acids. V dropped 3 bases and J dropped 5 bases, with 13 bases sitting between them. CDR1 and CDR2 from the germline V gene are SEHNR and FQNEAQ (reference sequence). The CDR3 here is CASSFLDSKETQYF. CDR3 sequence (DNA): TGTGCCAGCAGCTTCTTGGACAGTAAGGAGACCCAGTACTTC.

V usage is TRBV5-5 and J usage is TRBJ2-7; D is unclear. Germline V lookup: CDR1 SGHKS, CDR2 YYEKEE (reference sequence). The CDR3 loop spans 12 amino acids. V gave up 6 bases and J gave up 1 base, with 8 bases separating them. The DNA for the CDR3 is TGTGCCAGCACGGGCGAATCCTACGAGCAGTACTTC. This encodes CASTGESYEQYF.

V is TRBV29-1 and J is TRBJ2-7; no clear D. This CDR3 contains 12 residues. Germline CDR1 is SQVTM and CDR2 is ANQGSEA. With 6 bases removed from V and 2 bases from J, the gap between germline ends came to 11 bases. In DNA, the CDR3 is TGCAGCGTGATTACGGTAACCTACGAGCAGTACTTC. This sequence encodes CSVITVTYEQYF.

The J gene is TRBJ2-3, the V gene TRBV7-2; tentatively, D is TRBD1 (6 bases). CDR1 and CDR2 from the germline V gene are SGHTA and FQGNSA. V lost 6 bases to trimming and J lost 0 bases, with 13 bases between them. CDR3 length equals 15 residues. The CDR3 spells CASSRGGLSTDTQYF. CDR3 nucleotide sequence: TGTGCCAGCAGTCGAGGGGGTCTTAGCACAGATACGCAGTATTTT.

This clonotype was seen ten or more times. CDR3 nucleotide sequence: TGTGCCAGCTCACCACCGGACGGTAGCACAGATACGCAGTATTTT. Protein: CASSPPDGSTDTQYF. V and J are TRBV18 and TRBJ2-3; D is unresolved. V dropped 0 bases and J dropped 0 bases, with 7 bases sitting between them. Germline loops: CDR1 KGHSH, CDR2 LQKENI. The CDR3 runs 15 residues. Complete variable domain (other parts from reference TRBV18 and TRBJ2-3): NAGVMQNPRHLVRRRGQEARLRCSPMKGHSHVYWYRQLPEEGLKFMVYLQKENIIDESGMPKERFSAEFPKEGPSILRIQQVVRGDSAAYFCASSPPDGSTDTQYFGPGTRLTVL.

This chain uses TRBV7-9 with TRBJ2-1; 8 bases align to TRBD1. The ends lost 7 bases at V and 16 bases at J; junction bases unmatched: 12. The CDR3 covers 12 residues. Germline assignment: CDR1 SEHNR and CDR2 FQNEAQ (reference sequence). Here the CDR3 reads CASTTTRTGLFF. CDR3 coding DNA: TGTGCCAGCACCACAACCCGGACAGGGTTATTCTTC.

This clonotype was seen at least ten times. V gene TRBV27 combines with J gene TRBJ1-5; TRBD1 matches at 7 bases. Germline-derived CDR1 and CDR2 are MNHEY and SMNVEV (reference sequence). V lost 4 bases, J lost 9 bases, and 12 bases stayed unmatched. The CDR3 length is 15 residues. The CDR3, as DNA: TGTGCCAGCAGTTCGATCCGGGACAGCGGAAGGCCCCAGCATTTT. This sequence encodes CASSSIRDSGRPQHF.

This clonotype has a count of ten or more. The genes are TRBV5-1 and TRBJ2-7; D is possibly TRBD2 (6 bases). The CDR3 has 16 residues. Germline V lookup: CDR1 SGHRS, CDR2 YFSETQ. V lost 4 bases and J 0 bases, leaving 17 bases between the germline ends. The CDR3 protein is CASSLPNGGVSYEQYF. DNA of the CDR3: TGCGCCAGCAGCCTCCCGAATGGAGGGGTCTCCTACGAGCAGTACTTC.

A word on this clonotype: A junction boundary mismatches the germline segment, possibly from a read error. The rearrangement joins TRBV7-2 to TRBJ2-3; unclear D gene. The CDR3 runs 11 residues. Germline V CDR1 and CDR2: SGHTA, FQGNSA. The CDR3 DNA is TGTGCCGGCAGCTTGGGAGATACGCAGTATTTT. It yields the protein CAGSLGDTQYF.

This clonotype was observed many times. This chain uses TRBV6-5 with TRBJ1-3, with TRBD1 matching over 8 bases. The CDR3 runs to 16 residues. Germline loops: CDR1 MNHEY, CDR2 SVGAGI. V lost 6 bases to trimming and J lost 7 bases; unmatched junction nucleotides: 14. CDR3 nucleotide sequence: TGTGCCAGCAGCAGAGCTGGGACAGGTAGATTGAACACCATATATTTT. It translates to CASSRAGTGRLNTIYF.

This clonotype was seen only a few times. The chain carries TRBV11-2 and TRBJ2-1; 14 bases match TRBD2. The CDR3 covers 16 residues. Germline CDR1 is SGHAT and CDR2 is FQNNGV. Trimming took 7 bases from V and 10 from J; bases not matched to a gene: 12. The CDR3 coding sequence is TGTGCCAGCACCCCCCGGCAGACTAGCGGGAGGGGAGAGCAGTTCTTC. Residues: CASTPRQTSGRGEQFF.

The chain has TRBV29-1 and TRBJ1-2; perhaps TRBD1 as D (5 bases). Between the trimmed V and J ends, which lost 8 bases and 0 bases, there was a span of 10 bases. CDR3 length equals 12 residues. Germline V gives CDR1 SQVTM, CDR2 ANQGSEA. CDR3: CSSTGSNYGYTF. The CDR3 nucleotides read TGCAGCAGCACAGGATCTAACTATGGCTACACCTTC.